This TCR beta chain is drawn from a study of blood T cell repertoires in COVID-19. Study-level information: COVID-19 samples, acute and convalescent, were from the United States, Italy and Spain. PBMCs, B-cell-depleted T cells, or T cells provided the cDNA or gDNA that made up the material.

Methods used by the authors: The assay estimated nucleated cells by amplifying reference gene primers. The data were produced by immunoSEQ multiplex PCR, yet TCRdb's version contains in-frame clones alone and is incomplete. D and trimming come from the DNA, and the V and J calls and clone size come from that table. Here the sample spans about 47,000 clones, 84% being singletons. This receptor was obtained from a man aged 50-60 years with acute or convalescent COVID-19. The sequenced sample consisted of peripheral blood.

This CDR3 is CASSAGTGSVGELFF. As DNA, the CDR3 is TGCGCCAGCAGCGCCGGGACAGGGTCGGTCGGGGAGCTGTTTTTT. The chain links TRBV5-1 to TRBJ2-2; 9 bases agree with TRBD1. The germline gives CDR1 SGHRS, CDR2 YFSETQ. The V segment lost 4 bases and the J segment 7 bases; nucleotides outside the gene matches: 8. The CDR3 covers 15 residues.